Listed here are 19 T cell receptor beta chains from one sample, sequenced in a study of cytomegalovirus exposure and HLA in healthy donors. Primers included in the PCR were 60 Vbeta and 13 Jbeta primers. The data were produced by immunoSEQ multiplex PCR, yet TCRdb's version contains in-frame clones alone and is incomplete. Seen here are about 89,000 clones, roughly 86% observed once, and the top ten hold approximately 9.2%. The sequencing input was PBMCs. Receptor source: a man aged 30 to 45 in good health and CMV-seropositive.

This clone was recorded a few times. CDR3: CASSPGVEQFF. CDR3 sequence (DNA): TGTGCCAGCAGCCCCGGGGTTGAGCAGTTCTTC. The gene calls are TRBV6-6 and TRBJ2-1; a possible D gene is TRBD2 (5 bases). CDR3 length: 11 amino acids. V lost 6 bases to trimming and J lost 9 bases, with 9 bases between them. Germline-derived CDR1 and CDR2 are MNHNY and SVGAGI (reference sequence).

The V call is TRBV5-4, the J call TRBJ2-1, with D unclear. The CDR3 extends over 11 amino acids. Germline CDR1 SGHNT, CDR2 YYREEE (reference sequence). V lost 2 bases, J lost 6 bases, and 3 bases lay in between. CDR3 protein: CASSFGNEQFF. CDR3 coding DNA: TGTGCCAGCAGCTTCGGCAATGAGCAGTTCTTC.

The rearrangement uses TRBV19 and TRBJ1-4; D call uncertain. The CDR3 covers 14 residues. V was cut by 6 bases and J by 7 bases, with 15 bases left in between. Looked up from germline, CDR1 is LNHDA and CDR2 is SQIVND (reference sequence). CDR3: CASSGQWAIEKLFF. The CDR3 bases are TGTGCCAGTAGCGGCCAGTGGGCGATTGAAAAACTGTTTTTT. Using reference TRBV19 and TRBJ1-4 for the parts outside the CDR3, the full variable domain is DGGITQSPKYLFRKEGQNVTLSCEQNLNHDAMYWYRQDPGQGLRLIYYSQIVNDFQKGDIAEGYSVSREKKESFPLTVTSAQKNPTAFYLCASSGQWAIEKLFFGSGTQLSVL.

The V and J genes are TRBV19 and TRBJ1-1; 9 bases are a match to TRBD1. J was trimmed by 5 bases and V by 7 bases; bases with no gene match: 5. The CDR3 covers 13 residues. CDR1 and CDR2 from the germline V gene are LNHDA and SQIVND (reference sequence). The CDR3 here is CASKGQGKTEAFF. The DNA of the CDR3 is TGTGCCAGTAAGGGACAGGGTAAGACTGAAGCTTTCTTT.

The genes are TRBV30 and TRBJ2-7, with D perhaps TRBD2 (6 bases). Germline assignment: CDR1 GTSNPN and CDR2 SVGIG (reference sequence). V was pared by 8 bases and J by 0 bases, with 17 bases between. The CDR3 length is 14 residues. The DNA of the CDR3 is TGTGCCGGGAAATTGGACGGGAGCTCCTACGAGCAGTACTTC. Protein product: CAGKLDGSSYEQYF.

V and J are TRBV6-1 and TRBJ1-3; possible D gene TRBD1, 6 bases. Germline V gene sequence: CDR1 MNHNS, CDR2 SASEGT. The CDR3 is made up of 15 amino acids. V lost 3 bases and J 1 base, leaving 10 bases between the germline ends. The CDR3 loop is CASSEGAGSGNTIYF. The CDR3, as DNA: TGTGCCAGCAGTGAGGGGGCTGGGTCTGGAAACACCATATATTTT.

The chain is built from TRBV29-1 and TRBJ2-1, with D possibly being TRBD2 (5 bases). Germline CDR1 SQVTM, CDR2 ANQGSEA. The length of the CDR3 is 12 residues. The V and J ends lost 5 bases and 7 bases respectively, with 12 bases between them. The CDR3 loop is CSVSARANEQFF. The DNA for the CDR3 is TGCAGCGTTAGTGCGAGGGCTAATGAGCAGTTCTTC.

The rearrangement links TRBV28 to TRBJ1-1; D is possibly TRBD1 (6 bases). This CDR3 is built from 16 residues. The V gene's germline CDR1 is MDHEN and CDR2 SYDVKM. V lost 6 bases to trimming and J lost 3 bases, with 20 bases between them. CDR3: CASRHRQVAFHTEAFF. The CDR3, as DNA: TGTGCCAGCAGGCATAGACAGGTTGCGTTCCACACTGAAGCTTTCTTT.

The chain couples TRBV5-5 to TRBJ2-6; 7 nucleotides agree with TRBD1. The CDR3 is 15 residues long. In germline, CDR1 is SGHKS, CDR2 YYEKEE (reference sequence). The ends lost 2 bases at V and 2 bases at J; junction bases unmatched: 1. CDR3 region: CASSLGTAGANVLTF. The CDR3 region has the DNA TGTGCCAGCAGCTTAGGGACAGCTGGGGCCAACGTCCTGACTTTC.

The DNA for the CDR3 is TGCGCCAGCAGAGCAGGGGGAAATAGCAATCAGCCCCAGCATTTT. It is translated as CASRAGGNSNQPQHF. The chain employs TRBV5-1 and TRBJ1-5; 7 nucleotides agree with TRBD1. Germline lookup yields CDR1 SGHRS and CDR2 YFSETQ. Unmatched junction bases numbered 5, after V lost 5 bases and J lost 0 bases. The CDR3 has 15 residues.

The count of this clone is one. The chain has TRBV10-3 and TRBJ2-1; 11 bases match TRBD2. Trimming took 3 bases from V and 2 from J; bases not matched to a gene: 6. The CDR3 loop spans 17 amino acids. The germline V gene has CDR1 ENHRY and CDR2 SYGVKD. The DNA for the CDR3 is TGTGCCATCAGTGAATCCGGGACTAGCGGAACCTACAATGAGCAGTTCTTC. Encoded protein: CAISESGTSGTYNEQFF.

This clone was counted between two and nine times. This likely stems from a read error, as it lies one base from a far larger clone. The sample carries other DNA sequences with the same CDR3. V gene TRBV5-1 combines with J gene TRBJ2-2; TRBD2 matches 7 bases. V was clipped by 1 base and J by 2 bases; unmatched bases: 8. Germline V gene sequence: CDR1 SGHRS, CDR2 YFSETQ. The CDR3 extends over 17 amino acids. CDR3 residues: CASSLRCGRFNTGELFF. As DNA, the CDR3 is TGCGCCAGCAGCTTGCGCTGCGGGAGATTTAACACCGGGGAGCTGTTTTTT.

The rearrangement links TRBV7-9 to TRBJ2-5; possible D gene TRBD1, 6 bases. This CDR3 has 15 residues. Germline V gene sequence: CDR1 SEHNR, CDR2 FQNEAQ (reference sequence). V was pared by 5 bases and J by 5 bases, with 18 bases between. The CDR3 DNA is TGTGCCAGCAGCCCATCTTTGGGACAAAAGGAGACCCAGTACTTC. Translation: CASSPSLGQKETQYF.

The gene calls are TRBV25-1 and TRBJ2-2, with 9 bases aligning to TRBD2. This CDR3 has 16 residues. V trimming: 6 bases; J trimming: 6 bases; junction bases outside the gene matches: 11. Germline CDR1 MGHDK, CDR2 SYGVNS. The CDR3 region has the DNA TGTGCCAGCAGGGATCCCGCGCGGGAGGGGTCCGGGGAGCTGTTTTTT. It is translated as CASRDPAREGSGELFF.

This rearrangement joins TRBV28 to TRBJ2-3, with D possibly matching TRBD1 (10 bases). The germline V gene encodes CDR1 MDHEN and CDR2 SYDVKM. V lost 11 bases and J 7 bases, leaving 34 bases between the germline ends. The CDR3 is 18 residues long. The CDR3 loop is CAVEGTGAGTSLPYTQYF. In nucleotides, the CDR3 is TGTGCCGTCGAAGGGACAGGGGCCGGGACTAGCCTTCCGTATACGCAGTATTTT.

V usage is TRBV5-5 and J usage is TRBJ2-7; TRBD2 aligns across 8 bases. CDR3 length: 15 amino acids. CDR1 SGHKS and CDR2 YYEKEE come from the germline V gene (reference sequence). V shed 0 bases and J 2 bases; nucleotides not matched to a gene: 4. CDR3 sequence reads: CASSLATTSAYEQYF. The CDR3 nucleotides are TGTGCCAGCAGCTTGGCTACGACTAGCGCCTACGAGCAGTACTTC.

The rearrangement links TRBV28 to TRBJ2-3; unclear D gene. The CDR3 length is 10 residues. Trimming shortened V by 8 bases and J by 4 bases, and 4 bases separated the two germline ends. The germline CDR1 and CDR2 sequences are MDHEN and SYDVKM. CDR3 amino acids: CASGPDTQYF. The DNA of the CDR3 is TGTGCCAGCGGGCCAGATACGCAGTATTTT.

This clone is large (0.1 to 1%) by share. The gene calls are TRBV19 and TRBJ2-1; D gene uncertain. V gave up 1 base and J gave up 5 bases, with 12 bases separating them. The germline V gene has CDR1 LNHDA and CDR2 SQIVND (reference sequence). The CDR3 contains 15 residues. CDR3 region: CASSIGPLEHNEQFF. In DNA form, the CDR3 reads TGTGCCAGTAGTATAGGGCCCCTGGAGCACAATGAGCAGTTCTTC.

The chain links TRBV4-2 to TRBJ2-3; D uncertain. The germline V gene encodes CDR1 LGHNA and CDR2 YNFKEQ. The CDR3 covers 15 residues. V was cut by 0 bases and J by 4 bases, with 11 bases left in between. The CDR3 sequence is CASSQDRVQSDTQYF. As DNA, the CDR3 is TGTGCCAGCAGCCAAGATCGGGTTCAATCAGATACGCAGTATTTT.